What follows are 10 T cell receptor beta chains derived from one specimen sequenced in a study of T cells expressing NK-cell markers (dated by TCRdb to 2020 to 2022). The protocol used for the library was 5' RACE. The sequencing machine was an Illumina HiSeq 2000. Reads reprocessed by TCRdb are summarized as one entry per CDR3 protein sequence, and DNA is absent. The data table for this sample lists 120,000 to 150,000 distinct CDR3 sequences. 9% to 15% of the sample goes to the ten largest clones. Sequencing input: blood T cells: a sorted CD56 or NKG2C T cell subset, CD4+ or CD8+ T cells, or bulk PBMC T cells (not recorded which). These receptor sequences come from a man younger than 30 in good health. Donor details come from another sample of the same person, matched by shared clones.

This rearrangement joins TRBV20-1 to TRBJ2-1; the TCRdb call, TRBD2, lacks DNA for checking. Per the germline V gene, CDR1 is DFQATT and CDR2 is SNEGSKA (reference sequence). The CDR3 extends over 18 amino acids. CDR3 in amino acids: CSARGRPLAGVSDNEQFF.

The chain is built from TRBV7-9 and TRBJ2-1. The germline CDR1 and CDR2 sequences are SEHNR and FQNEAQ (reference sequence). The CDR3 is made up of 16 amino acids. CDR3: CASSLAVRLNYNEQFF.

V and J are TRBV7-2 and TRBJ2-7; the D gene TCRdb calls, TRBD1, cannot be checked with no DNA. Germline CDR1 SGHTA, CDR2 FQGNSA. The CDR3 consists of 16 residues. The CDR3: CASSYTPGTADYEQYF.

CDR3 amino acids: CASSLGLAPTQETQYF. This chain uses TRBV7-2 with TRBJ2-5. The length of the CDR3 is 16 residues. Germline V gives CDR1 SGHTA, CDR2 FQGNSA.

The rearrangement uses TRBV13 and TRBJ2-3; the D call of TRBD2 rests on TCRdb alone, since no DNA is present to check it. Per germline, CDR1 PRHDT and CDR2 FYEKMQ (reference sequence). This CDR3 comprises 16 residues. This CDR3 reads CASSIPSSGDTDTQYF.

The CDR3: CASSLGLVSSYEQYF. The chain combines TRBV28 with TRBJ2-7; TCRdb designates TRBD2, a call that cannot be tested without DNA. Germline CDR1 reads MDHEN; CDR2 reads SYDVKM. The CDR3 contains 15 residues.

V gene TRBV20-1 combines with J gene TRBJ1-2; no DNA is available, so the TRBD1 call from TCRdb remains unchecked. This CDR3 spans 15 amino acids. The V gene's germline CDR1 is DFQATT and CDR2 SNEGSKA (reference sequence). CDR3: CSARVLPGTVYGYTF.

The chain recombines TRBV5-1 with TRBJ2-3; TCRdb's D call, TRBD1, is unchecked because there is no DNA. CDR1 SGHRS and CDR2 YFSETQ come from the germline V gene. The CDR3 spans 15 residues. The CDR3 region is CASSPGQVSTDTQYF.

The CDR3 region is CAFSGQGYYGYTF. The V gene is TRBV30, the J gene TRBJ1-2; TCRdb's D gene call, TRBD1, goes unchecked for lack of DNA. The CDR3 covers 13 residues. Germline CDR1 reads GTSNPN; CDR2 reads SVGIG (reference sequence).

The rearrangement links TRBV12-3 or TRBV12-4 to TRBJ2-5; the TRBD1 assignment by TCRdb is unverifiable without DNA. The CDR3 sequence is 15 residues long. The CDR3 sequence is CASSLTGGRGGTQYF.